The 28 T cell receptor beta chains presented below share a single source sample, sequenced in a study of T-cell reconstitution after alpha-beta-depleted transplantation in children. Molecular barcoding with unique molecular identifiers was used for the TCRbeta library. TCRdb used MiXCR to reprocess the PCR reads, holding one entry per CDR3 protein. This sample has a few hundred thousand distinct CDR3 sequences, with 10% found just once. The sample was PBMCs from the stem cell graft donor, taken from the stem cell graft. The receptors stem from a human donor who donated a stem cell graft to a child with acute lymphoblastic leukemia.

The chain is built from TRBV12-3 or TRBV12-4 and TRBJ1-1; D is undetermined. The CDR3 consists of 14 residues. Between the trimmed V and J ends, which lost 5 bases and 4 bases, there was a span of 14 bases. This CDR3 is CASSLTRAATEAFF. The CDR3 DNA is TGTGCCAGCAGTCTGACACGAGCGGCCACTGAAGCTTTCTTT.

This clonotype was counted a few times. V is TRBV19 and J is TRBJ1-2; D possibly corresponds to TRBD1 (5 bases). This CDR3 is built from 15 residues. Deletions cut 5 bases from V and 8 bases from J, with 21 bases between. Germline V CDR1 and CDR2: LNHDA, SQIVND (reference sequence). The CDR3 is CASSSGRIVADGYTF. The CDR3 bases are TGTGCCAGTAGTTCGGGACGGATTGTCGCAGACGGCTACACCTTC. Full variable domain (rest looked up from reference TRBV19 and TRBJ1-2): DGGITQSPKYLFRKEGQNVTLSCEQNLNHDAMYWYRQDPGQGLRLIYYSQIVNDFQKGDIAEGYSVSREKKESFPLTVTSAQKNPTAFYLCASSSGRIVADGYTFGSGTRLTVV.

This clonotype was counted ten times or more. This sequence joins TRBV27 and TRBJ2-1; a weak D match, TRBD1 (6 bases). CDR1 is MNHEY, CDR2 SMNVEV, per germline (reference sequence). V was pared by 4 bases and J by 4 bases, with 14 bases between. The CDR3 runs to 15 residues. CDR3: CASSSGEDRYNEQFF. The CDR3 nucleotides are TGTGCCAGCAGTTCCGGAGAGGACAGATACAATGAGCAGTTCTTC.

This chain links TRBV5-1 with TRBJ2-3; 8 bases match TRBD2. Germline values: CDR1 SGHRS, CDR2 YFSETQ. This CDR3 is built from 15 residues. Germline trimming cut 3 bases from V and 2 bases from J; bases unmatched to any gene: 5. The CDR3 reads CASSYDGRATDTQYF. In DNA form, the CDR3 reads TGCGCCAGCAGCTACGACGGGAGGGCCACAGATACGCAGTATTTT.

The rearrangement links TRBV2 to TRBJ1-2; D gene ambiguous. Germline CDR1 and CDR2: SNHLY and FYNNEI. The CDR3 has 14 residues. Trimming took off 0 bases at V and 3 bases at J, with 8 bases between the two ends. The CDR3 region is CASSEAFGDYGYTF. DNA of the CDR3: TGTGCCAGCAGTGAAGCCTTCGGGGACTATGGCTACACCTTC.

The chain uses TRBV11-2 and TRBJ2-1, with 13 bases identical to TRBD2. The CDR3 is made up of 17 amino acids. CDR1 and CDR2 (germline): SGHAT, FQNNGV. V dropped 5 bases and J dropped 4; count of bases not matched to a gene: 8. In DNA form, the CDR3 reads TGTGCCAGCAGCCAGGGGACTAGCGGGATGTGGTACAATGAGCAGTTCTTC. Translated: CASSQGTSGMWYNEQFF.

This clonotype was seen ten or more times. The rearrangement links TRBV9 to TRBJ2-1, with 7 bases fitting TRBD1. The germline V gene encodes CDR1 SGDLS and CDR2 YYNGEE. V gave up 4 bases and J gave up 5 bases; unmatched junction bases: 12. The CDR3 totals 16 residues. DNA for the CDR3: TGTGCCAGCAGCCTTGGCGGCCAGGGGGTCCACAATGAGCAGTTCTTC. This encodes CASSLGGQGVHNEQFF.

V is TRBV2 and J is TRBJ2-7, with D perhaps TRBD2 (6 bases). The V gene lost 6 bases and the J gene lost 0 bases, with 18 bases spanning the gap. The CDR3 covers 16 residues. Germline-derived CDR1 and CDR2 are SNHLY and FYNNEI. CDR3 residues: CASRALASLGSYEQYF. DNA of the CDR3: TGTGCCAGCAGAGCCCTAGCGTCCTTAGGCTCCTACGAGCAGTACTTC.

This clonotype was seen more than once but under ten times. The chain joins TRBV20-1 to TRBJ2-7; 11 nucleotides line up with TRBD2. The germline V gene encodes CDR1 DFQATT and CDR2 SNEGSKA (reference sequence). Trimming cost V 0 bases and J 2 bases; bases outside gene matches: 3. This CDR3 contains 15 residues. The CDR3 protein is CSARDRLAGTYEQYF. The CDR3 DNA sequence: TGCAGTGCTAGAGATAGACTAGCGGGGACCTACGAGCAGTACTTC.

CDR3 in DNA: TGTGCCAGCAGTTGGGATGCTGGAAATGAAAAACTGTTTTTT. Translation: CASSWDAGNEKLFF. The rearrangement links TRBV27 to TRBJ1-4; D is unclear. The CDR3 has 14 amino acids. Germline V gene lookup returns CDR1 MNHEY and CDR2 SMNVEV (reference sequence). Trimming took off 4 bases at V and 5 bases at J, with 11 bases between the two ends.

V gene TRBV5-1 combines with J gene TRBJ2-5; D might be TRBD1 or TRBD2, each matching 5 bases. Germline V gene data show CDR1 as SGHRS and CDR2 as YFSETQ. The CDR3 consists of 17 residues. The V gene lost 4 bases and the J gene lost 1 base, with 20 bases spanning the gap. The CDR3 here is CASSPIHISGPQETQYF. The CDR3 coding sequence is TGCGCCAGCAGCCCAATTCACATATCGGGACCCCAAGAGACCCAGTACTTC.

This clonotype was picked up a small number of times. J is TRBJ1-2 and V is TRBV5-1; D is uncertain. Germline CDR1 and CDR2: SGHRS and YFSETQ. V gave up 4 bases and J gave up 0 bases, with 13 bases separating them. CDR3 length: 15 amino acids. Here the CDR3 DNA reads TGCGCCAGCAGCCCAAGGGTAAAATCTAACTATGGCTACACCTTC. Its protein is CASSPRVKSNYGYTF.

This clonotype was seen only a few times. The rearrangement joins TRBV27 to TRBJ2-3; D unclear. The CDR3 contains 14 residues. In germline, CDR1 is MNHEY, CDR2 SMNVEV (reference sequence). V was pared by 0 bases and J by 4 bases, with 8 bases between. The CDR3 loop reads CASSLSPIADTQYF. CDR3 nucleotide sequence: TGTGCCAGCAGTTTATCGCCGATAGCAGATACGCAGTATTTT.

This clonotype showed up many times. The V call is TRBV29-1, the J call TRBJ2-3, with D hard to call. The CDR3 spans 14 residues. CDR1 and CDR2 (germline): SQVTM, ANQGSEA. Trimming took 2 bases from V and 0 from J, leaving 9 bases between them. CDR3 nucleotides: TGCAGCGTTGAATACTATTTAAGCACAGATACGCAGTATTTT. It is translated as CSVEYYLSTDTQYF.

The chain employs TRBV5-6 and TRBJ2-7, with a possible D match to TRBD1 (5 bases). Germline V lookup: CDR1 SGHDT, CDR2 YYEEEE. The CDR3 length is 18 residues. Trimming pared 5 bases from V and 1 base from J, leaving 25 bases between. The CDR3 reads CASRGRTDPPLLSYEQYF. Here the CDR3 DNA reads TGTGCCAGCAGGGGGCGGACGGATCCTCCACTTCTTTCCTACGAGCAGTACTTC. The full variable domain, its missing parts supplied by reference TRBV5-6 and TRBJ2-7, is DAGVTQSPTHLIKTRGQQVTLRCSPKSGHDTVSWYQQALGQGPQFIFQYYEEEERQRGNFPDRFSGHQFPNYSSELNVNALLLGDSALYLCASRGRTDPPLLSYEQYFGPGTRLTVT.

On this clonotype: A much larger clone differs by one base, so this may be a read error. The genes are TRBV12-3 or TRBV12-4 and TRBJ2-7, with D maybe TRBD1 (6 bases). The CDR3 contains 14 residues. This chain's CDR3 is CASSLALAGVEQHF. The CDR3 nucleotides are TGTGCCAGCAGTTTAGCTCTGGCAGGGGTCGAGCAGCACTTC.

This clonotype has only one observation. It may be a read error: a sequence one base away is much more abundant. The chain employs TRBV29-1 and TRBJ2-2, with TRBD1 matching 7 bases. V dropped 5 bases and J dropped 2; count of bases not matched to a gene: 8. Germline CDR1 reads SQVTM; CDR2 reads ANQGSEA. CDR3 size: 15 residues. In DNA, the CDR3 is TGCAGCGTTTCTTTAGGGGACAGAAACACCGGGGAGCTGTTTTTT. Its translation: CSVSLGDRNTGELFF.

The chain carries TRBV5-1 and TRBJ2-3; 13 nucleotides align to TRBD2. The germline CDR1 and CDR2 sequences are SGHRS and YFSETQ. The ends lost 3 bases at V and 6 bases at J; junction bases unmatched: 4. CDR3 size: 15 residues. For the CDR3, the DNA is TGCGCCAGCAGCTCGGGACTAGCGGGACTTGATACGCAGTATTTT. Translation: CASSSGLAGLDTQYF.

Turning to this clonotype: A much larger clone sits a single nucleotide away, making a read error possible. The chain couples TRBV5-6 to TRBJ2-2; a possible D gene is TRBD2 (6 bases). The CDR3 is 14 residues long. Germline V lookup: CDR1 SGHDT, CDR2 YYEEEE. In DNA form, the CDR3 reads TGTGCCAGCAGCCCGGCGGGACGGAAATCCGGGGAGCTGTTT. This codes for CASSPAGRKSGELF.

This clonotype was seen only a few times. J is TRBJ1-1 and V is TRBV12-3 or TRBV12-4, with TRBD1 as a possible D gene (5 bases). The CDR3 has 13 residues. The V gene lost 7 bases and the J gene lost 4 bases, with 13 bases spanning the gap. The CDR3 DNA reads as TGTGCCAGCACCAACGGGGGATCCACTGAAGCTTTCTTT. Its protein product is CASTNGGSTEAFF.

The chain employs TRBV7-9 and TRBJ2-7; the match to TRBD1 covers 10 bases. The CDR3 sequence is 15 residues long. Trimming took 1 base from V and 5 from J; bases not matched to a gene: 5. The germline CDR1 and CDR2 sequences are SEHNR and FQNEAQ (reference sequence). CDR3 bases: TGTGCCAGCAGCTTAGTGGGACAGGGGATCCACGAGCAGTACTTC. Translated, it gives CASSLVGQGIHEQYF.

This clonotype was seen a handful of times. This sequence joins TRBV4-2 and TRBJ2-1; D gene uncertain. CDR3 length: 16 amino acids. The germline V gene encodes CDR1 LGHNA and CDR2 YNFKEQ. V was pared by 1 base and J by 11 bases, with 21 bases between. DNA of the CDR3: TGTGCCAGCAGCCAAGCGGACCGGAGAGGAGAGATGAAGCAGTTCTTC. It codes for CASSQADRRGEMKQFF.

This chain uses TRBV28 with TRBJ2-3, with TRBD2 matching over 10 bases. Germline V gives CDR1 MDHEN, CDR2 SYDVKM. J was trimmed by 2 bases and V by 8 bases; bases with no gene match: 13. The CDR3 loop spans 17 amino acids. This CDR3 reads CASGEPGLALSTDTQYF. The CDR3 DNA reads TGTGCCAGCGGGGAGCCGGGACTAGCGCTTTCCACAGATACGCAGTATTTT.

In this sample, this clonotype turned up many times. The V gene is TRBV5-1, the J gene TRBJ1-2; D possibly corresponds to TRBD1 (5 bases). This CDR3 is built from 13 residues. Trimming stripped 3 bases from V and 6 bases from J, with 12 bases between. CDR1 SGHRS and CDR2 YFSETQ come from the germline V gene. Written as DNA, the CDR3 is TGCGCCAGCAGCTCCCCGGGGGGAAATGGCTACACCTTC. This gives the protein CASSSPGGNGYTF.

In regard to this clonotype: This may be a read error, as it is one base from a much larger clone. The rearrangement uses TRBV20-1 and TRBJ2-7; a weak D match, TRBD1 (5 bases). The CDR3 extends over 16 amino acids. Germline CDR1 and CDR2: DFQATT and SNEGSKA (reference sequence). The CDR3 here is CCARDPVMADTYEQYF. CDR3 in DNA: TGCTGTGCTAGAGATCCAGTAATGGCGGACACCTACGAGCAGTACTTC.

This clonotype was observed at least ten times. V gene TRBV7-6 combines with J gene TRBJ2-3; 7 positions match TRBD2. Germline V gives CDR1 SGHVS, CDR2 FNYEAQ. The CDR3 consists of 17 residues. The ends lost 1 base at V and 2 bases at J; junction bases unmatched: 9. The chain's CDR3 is CASSLGSGGSPTDTQYF. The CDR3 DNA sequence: TGTGCCAGCAGCTTAGGGTCGGGCGGGAGCCCCACAGATACGCAGTATTTT.

CDR3 region: CSARTRTYGYTF. Here the CDR3 DNA reads TGCAGTGCTAGAACCAGGACCTATGGCTACACCTTC. V is TRBV20-1 and J is TRBJ1-2; no reliable D call. V dropped 2 bases and J dropped 4 bases, with 8 bases sitting between them. Germline V gene lookup returns CDR1 DFQATT and CDR2 SNEGSKA (reference sequence). The CDR3 runs 12 residues.

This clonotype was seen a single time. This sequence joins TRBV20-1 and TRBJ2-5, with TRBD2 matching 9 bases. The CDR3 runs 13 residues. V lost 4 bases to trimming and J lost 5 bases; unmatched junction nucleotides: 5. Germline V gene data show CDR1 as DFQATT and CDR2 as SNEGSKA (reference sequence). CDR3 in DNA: TGCAGTGCTATGGGACTAGCACGGGAGACCCAGTACTTC. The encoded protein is CSAMGLARETQYF.